This T cell receptor (beta chain) was found in a study of beta chain features in type 1 diabetes. Study-wide results and caveats: Shortening that was moderate but significant affected the TCRB CDR3s of Type 1 diabetes patients in all four CD4+ subsets. Healthy donors had naive, central memory and Treg TCRB repertoires that appeared less similar than those seen among patients.

This clone was recorded a few times. Its antigen is currently unknown. CDR1 SGDLS and CDR2 YYNGEE come from the germline V gene. The CDR3 has 13 residues. Deletions cut 5 bases from V and 0 bases from J, with 7 bases between. Of the isolated RNA, all was reverse transcribed, and so the sequenced material was expressed TCRB transcripts. Assay: immunoSEQ multiplex PCR; the TCRdb copy retains only in-frame clones and omits some. The data show 450,000 or so clones, over 9.5% seen once. This TCR came from a woman aged 18 to 35 in good health. The chain uses TRBV9 and TRBJ2-3; D is possibly TRBD1 (6 bases). Sequenced material: naive CD4+ T cells from blood. In DNA, the CDR3 is TGTGCCAGCAGGGACAGAAGCACAGATACGCAGTATTTT. Amino acids: CASRDRSTDTQYF.